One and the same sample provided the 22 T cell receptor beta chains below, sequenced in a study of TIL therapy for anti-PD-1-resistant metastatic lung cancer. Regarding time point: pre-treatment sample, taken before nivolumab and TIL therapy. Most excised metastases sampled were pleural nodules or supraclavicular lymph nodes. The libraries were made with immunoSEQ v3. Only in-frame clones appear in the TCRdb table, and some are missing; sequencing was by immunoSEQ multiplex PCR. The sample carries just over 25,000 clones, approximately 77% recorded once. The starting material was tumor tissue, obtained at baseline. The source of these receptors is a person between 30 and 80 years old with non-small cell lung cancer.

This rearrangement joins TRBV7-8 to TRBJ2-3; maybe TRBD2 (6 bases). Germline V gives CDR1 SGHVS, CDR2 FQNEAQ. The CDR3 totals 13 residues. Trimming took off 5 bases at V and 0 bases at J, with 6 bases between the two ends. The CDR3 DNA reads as TGTGCCAGCAGCGGGGGGAGCACAGATACGCAGTATTTT. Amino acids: CASSGGSTDTQYF.

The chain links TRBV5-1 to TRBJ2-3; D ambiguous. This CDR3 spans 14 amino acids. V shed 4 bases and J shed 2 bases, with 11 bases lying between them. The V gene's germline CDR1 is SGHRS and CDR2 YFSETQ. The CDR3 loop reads CASSPDTATDTQYF. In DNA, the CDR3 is TGCGCCAGCAGCCCAGACACTGCCACAGATACGCAGTATTTT.

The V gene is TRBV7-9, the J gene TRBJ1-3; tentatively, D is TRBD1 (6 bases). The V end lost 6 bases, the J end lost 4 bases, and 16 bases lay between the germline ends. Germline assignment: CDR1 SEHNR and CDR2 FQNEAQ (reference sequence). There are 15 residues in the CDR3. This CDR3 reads CASSLAGDRGNTIYF. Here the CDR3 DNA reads TGTGCCAGCAGTCTAGCAGGGGACCGAGGAAACACCATATATTTT.

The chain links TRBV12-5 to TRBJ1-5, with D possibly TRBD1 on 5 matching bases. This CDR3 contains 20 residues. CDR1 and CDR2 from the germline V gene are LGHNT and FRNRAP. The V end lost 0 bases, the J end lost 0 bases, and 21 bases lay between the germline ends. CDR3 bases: TGTGCTAGTGGTTTGGTACCTTTGAGGGGCGCCGACTATAGCAATCAGCCCCAGCATTTT. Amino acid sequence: CASGLVPLRGADYSNQPQHF.

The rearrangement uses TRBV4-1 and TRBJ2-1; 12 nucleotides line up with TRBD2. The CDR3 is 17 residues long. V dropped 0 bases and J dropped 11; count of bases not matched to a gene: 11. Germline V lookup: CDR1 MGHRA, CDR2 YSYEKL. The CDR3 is CASSQDLPSGGGMKQFF. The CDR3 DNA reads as TGCGCCAGCAGCCAAGATCTGCCTAGCGGGGGGGGAATGAAGCAGTTCTTC.

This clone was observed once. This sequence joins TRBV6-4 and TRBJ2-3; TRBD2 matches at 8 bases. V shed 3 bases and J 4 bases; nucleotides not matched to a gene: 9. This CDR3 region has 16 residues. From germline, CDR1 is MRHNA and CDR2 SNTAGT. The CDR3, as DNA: TGTGCCAGCAGTGAAAACGGGGGGGCCGGTTCAGATACGCAGTATTTT. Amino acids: CASSENGGAGSDTQYF.

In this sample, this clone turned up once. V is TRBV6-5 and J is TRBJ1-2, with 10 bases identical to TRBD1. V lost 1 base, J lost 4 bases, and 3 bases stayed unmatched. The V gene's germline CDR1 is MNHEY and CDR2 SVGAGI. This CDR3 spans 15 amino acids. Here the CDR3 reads CASSYLTGGSYGYTF. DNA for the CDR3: TGTGCCAGCAGTTACTTGACAGGGGGCTCCTATGGCTACACCTTC.

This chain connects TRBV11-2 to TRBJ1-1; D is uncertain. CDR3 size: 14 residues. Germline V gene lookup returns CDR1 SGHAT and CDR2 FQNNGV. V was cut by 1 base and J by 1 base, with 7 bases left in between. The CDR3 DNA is TGTGCCAGCAGCTTAGGGGCATGGAACACTGAAGCTTTCTTT. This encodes CASSLGAWNTEAFF.

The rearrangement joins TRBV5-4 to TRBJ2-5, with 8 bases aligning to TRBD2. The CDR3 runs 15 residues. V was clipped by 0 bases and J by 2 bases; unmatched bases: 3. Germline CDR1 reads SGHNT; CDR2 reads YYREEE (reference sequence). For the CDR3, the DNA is TGTGCCAGCAGCTTGGTCGGGGGGGGTCAAGAGACCCAGTACTTC. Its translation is CASSLVGGGQETQYF. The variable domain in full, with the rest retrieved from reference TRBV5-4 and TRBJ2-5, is ETGVTQSPTHLIKTRGQQVTLRCSSQSGHNTVSWYQQALGQGPQFIFQYYREEENGRGNFPPRFSGLQFPNYSSELNVNALELDDSALYLCASSLVGGGQETQYFGPGTRLLVL.

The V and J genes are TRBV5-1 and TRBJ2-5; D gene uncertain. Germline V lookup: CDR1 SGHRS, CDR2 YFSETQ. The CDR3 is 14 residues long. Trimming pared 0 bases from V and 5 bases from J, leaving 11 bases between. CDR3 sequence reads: CASSLGHIGETQYF. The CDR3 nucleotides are TGCGCCAGCAGCTTGGGACACATCGGGGAGACCCAGTACTTC. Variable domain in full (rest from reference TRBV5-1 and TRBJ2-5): KAGVTQTPRYLIKTRGQQVTLSCSPISGHRSVSWYQQTPGQGLQFLFEYFSETQRNKGNFPGRFSGRQFSNSRSEMNVSTLELGDSALYLCASSLGHIGETQYFGPGTRLLVL.

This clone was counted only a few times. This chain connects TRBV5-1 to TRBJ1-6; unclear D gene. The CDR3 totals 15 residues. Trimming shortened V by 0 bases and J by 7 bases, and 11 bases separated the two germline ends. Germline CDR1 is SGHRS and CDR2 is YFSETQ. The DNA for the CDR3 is TGCGCCAGCAGCTTGGCAGGTTCGTTCAATTCACCCCTCCACTTT. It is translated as CASSLAGSFNSPLHF.

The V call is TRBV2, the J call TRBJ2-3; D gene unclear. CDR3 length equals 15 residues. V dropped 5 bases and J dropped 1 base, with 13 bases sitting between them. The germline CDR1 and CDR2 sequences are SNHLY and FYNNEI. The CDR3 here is CASSLDGQGTDTQYF. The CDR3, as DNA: TGTGCCAGCAGTTTGGACGGGCAGGGCACAGATACGCAGTATTTT. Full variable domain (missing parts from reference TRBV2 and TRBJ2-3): EPEVTQTPSHQVTQMGQEVILRCVPISNHLYFYWYRQILGQKVEFLVSFYNNEISEKSEIFDDQFSVERPDGSNFTLKIRSTKLEDSAMYFCASSLDGQGTDTQYFGPGTRLTVL.

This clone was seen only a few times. DNA for the CDR3: TGTGCCAGCAGTTACTTTCCCGGGGGTAGCAATCAGCCCCAGCATTTT. Protein: CASSYFPGGSNQPQHF. The rearrangement joins TRBV6-6 to TRBJ1-5; TRBD1 is a possible D gene (5 bases). V was cut by 1 base and J by 0 bases, with 10 bases left in between. There are 16 residues in the CDR3. Germline CDR1 reads MNHNY; CDR2 reads SVGAGI (reference sequence).

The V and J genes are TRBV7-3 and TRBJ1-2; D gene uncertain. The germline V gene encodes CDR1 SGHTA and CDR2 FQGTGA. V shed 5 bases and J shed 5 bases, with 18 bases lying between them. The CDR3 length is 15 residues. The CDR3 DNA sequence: TGTGCCAGCAGCCTACTTCCCGGGCCAAAATATGGCTACACCTTC. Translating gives CASSLLPGPKYGYTF.

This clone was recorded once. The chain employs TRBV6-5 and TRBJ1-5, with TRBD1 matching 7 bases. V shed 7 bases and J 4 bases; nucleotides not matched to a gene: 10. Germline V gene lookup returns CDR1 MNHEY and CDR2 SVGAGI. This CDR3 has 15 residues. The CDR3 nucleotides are TGTGCCAGCACCGCTCGACAGGGTCGGAATCAGCCCCAGCATTTT. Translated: CASTARQGRNQPQHF.

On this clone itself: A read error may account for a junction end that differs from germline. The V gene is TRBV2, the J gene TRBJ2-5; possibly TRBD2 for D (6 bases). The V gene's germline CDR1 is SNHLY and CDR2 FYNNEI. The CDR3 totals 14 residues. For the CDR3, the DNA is TGTGCCAGCAATGAAGGTGGCGGAGGGGAGACCCAGTACTTC. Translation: CASNEGGGGETQYF.

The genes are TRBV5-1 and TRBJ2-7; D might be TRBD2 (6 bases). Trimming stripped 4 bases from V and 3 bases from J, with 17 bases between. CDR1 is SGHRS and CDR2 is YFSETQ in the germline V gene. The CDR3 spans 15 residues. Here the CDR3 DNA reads TGCGCCAGCAGCGCAGGACCGGGACTGAACTACGAGCAGTACTTC. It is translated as CASSAGPGLNYEQYF.

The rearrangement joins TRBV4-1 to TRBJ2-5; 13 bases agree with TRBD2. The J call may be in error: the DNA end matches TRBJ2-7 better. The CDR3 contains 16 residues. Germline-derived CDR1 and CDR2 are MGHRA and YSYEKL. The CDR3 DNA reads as TGCGCCAGCAGCCCTACTAGCGGGGGGGATGCCTACGAGCAGTACTTC. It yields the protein CASSPTSGGDAYEQYF.

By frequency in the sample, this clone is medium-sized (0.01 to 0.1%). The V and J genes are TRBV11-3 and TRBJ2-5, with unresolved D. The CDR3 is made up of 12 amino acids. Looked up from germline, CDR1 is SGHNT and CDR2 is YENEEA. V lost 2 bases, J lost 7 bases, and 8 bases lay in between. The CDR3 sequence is CASSLSPGTQYF. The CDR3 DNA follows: TGTGCCAGCAGCTTAAGTCCTGGGACCCAGTACTTC.

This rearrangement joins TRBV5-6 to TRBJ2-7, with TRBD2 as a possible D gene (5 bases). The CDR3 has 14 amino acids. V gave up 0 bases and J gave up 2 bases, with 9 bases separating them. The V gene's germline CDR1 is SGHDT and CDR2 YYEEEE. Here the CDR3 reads CASSLARRPYEQYF. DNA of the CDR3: TGTGCCAGCAGCTTGGCCAGGAGGCCCTACGAGCAGTACTTC.

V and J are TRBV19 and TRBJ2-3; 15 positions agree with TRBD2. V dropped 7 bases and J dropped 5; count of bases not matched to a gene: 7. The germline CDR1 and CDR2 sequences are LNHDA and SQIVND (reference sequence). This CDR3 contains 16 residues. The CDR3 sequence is CASTFGLAGGQDTQYF. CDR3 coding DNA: TGTGCCAGTACCTTCGGACTAGCGGGGGGGCAAGATACGCAGTATTTT.

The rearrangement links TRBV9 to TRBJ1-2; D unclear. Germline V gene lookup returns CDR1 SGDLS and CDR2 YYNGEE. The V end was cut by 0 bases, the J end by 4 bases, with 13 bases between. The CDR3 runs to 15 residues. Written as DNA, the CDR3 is TGTGCCAGCAGCGTAGCTCTGGACGAGGCCTATGGCTACACCTTC. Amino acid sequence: CASSVALDEAYGYTF.